This paragraph reports one T cell receptor beta chain. The time point denotes: blood at routine non-recurrence follow-up after resection. The sequenced material consisted of unsorted whole RNA from tumor, nontumor lung or frozen PBMC. The sample comes from a study of spatial heterogeneity in lung cancer. About the research overall: Any follow-up PBMC samples that were available went on to be sequenced, and the median time to follow-up was two to three years after resection. Alpha-chain sequences were consistently detected less often than beta-chain sequences.

The CDR3 covers 14 residues. Trimming stripped 7 bases from V and 6 bases from J, with 19 bases between. Per the germline V gene, CDR1 is SQVTM and CDR2 is ANQGSEA. MiXCR was run by TCRdb on the 5' RACE reads, yielding one entry per CDR3 protein. The repertoire includes about 36,000 distinct CDR3 sequences, approximately 7.5% of them detected once, and roughly a tenth sits in the top ten. The TCR sequence derives from a male donor with early-stage non-small cell lung cancer. Source: PBMCs, taken at follow-up. The chain joins TRBV29-1 to TRBJ2-1; possible D gene TRBD2, 6 bases. Written as DNA, the CDR3 is TGCAGCGCCGTAACTAGCCTAGGAGCCAATGAGCAGTTCTTC. Translated, it gives CSAVTSLGANEQFF.